Presented here are 28 T cell receptor beta chains from one specimen sequenced in a study of neurological immune-mediated disorders. One entry per CDR3 protein results from TCRdb running MiXCR on the 5' RACE reads. The sample holds tens of thousands of distinct CDR3 sequences; roughly 15% are singletons and the top ten take around 27%. Sequencing input: PBMCs. The receptor set was obtained from a woman in her forties or fifties with HTLV-1-associated myelopathy (HAM/TSP).

This clonotype was picked up many times. The V call is TRBV6-1, the J call TRBJ2-5; 7 bases align to TRBD2. CDR3 size: 16 residues. Germline CDR1 MNHNS, CDR2 SASEGT. The V gene end was trimmed by 6 bases and the J gene end by 5 bases; junction bases not matched to a gene: 15. The CDR3 protein is CASRERGGGRGETQYF. The CDR3 DNA follows: TGTGCCAGCAGAGAAAGAGGCGGGGGACGGGGGGAGACCCAGTACTTC.

This clonotype was seen many times. In DNA, the CDR3 is TGTGCCAGCAGCCCCCGGGGAGAAAAACTGTTTTTT. Amino acid sequence: CASSPRGEKLFF. The V and J genes are TRBV3-1 and TRBJ1-4, with unresolved D. This CDR3 is 12 amino acids long. CDR1 and CDR2 from the germline V gene are LGHDT and YNNKEL (reference sequence). V dropped 4 bases and J dropped 8 bases, with 8 bases sitting between them.

At least ten counts were recorded for this clonotype. The J gene is TRBJ2-1, the V gene TRBV9, with D maybe TRBD2 (7 bases). V was pared by 2 bases and J by 8 bases, with 14 bases between. Germline V gives CDR1 SGDLS, CDR2 YYNGEE. CDR3 length: 14 residues. DNA for the CDR3: TGTGCCAGCAGCGTGGGGGGGGCCTCGGATGAGCAGTTCTTC. Translated, it gives CASSVGGASDEQFF.

At least ten counts were recorded for this clonotype. The chain combines TRBV2 with TRBJ1-1; a weak D match, TRBD1 (6 bases). From germline, CDR1 is SNHLY and CDR2 FYNNEI. The CDR3 consists of 13 residues. V lost 6 bases and J 5 bases, leaving 13 bases between the germline ends. Written as DNA, the CDR3 is TGTGCCAGCAGACGAGGGGGTGGGACTGAAGCTTTCTTT. This codes for CASRRGGGTEAFF.

As for this clonotype: The junction shows a germline mismatch at one end, possibly a read error. The chain couples TRBV7-2 to TRBJ1-1; D not certain. The CDR3 has 12 residues. CDR1 is SGHTA, CDR2 FQGNSA, per germline. CDR3 loop: CASSLDGIQAYF. Written as DNA, the CDR3 is TGTGCCAGCAGCTTAGACGGGATTCAAGCTTACTTT.

The sample holds many counts of this clonotype. The rearrangement links TRBV5-1 to TRBJ2-5; 8 bases are shared with TRBD1. Looked up from germline, CDR1 is SGHRS and CDR2 is YFSETQ. CDR3 length: 13 amino acids. With 4 bases clipped from V and 4 bases from J, the junction kept 3 bases outside the gene matches. The CDR3 bases are TGCGCCAGCAGCCCGACAGGGGTAGAGACCCAGTACTTC. Translation gives CASSPTGVETQYF. The full variable domain, rest sourced from reference TRBV5-1 and TRBJ2-5, is KAGVTQTPRYLIKTRGQQVTLSCSPISGHRSVSWYQQTPGQGLQFLFEYFSETQRNKGNFPGRFSGRQFSNSRSEMNVSTLELGDSALYLCASSPTGVETQYFGPGTRLLVL.

This clonotype was counted many times. The V call is TRBV6-6, the J call TRBJ1-6, with 10 positions matching TRBD1. From germline, CDR1 is MNHNY and CDR2 SVGAGI (reference sequence). The CDR3 runs to 19 residues. V lost 0 bases, J lost 7 bases, and 12 bases stayed unmatched. The DNA of the CDR3 is TGTGCCAGCAGTTACTCGATGGTGGGTGGGACAGGGGTAAATTCACCCCTCCACTTT. Translating gives CASSYSMVGGTGVNSPLHF.

This clonotype qualifies as medium-sized. The J gene is TRBJ2-5, the V gene TRBV25-1; weak D call: TRBD1 (5 bases). Germline lookup yields CDR1 MGHDK and CDR2 SYGVNS. CDR3 length equals 15 residues. The V and J ends lost 2 bases and 5 bases respectively, with 15 bases between them. This CDR3 is CASSEPPGRDETQYF. The CDR3 DNA sequence: TGTGCCAGCAGTGAACCCCCGGGCAGGGATGAGACCCAGTACTTC. Full variable domain (remainder filled in from reference TRBV25-1 and TRBJ2-5): EADIYQTPRYLVIGTGKKITLECSQTMGHDKMYWYQQDPGMELHLIHYSYGVNSTEKGDLSSESTVSRIRTEHFPLTLESARPSHTSQYLCASSEPPGRDETQYFGPGTRLLVL.

This clonotype was counted between two and nine times. The rearrangement uses TRBV20-1 and TRBJ1-4, with D perhaps TRBD1 (5 bases). With 1 base removed from V and 4 bases from J, the gap between germline ends came to 7 bases. Germline V lookup: CDR1 DFQATT, CDR2 SNEGSKA (reference sequence). This CDR3 region has 13 residues. The CDR3 nucleotides read TGCAGTGCTAGAGTAGGGGTTAATGAAAAACTGTTTTTT. This codes for CSARVGVNEKLFF.

In this sample, this clonotype turned up many times. The chain recombines TRBV7-3 with TRBJ1-1, with D unresolved. This CDR3 spans 13 amino acids. V was trimmed by 1 base and J by 7 bases, leaving 10 bases between them. Germline V gene sequence: CDR1 SGHTA, CDR2 FQGTGA. CDR3 nucleotide sequence: TGTGCCAGCAGCTTAAATCCTGAAAATGAAGCTTTCTTT. It encodes CASSLNPENEAFF.

This clonotype is medium-sized by share. Germline and junction disagree at one end, which may indicate a read error. The V gene is TRBV15, the J gene TRBJ1-2, with a weak D call TRBD1 (6 bases). This CDR3 is 11 amino acids long. From germline, CDR1 is LNHNV and CDR2 YYDKDF (reference sequence). The CDR3 nucleotides are TGTGCCACCAGCTCTTGGGACATCATTATCTTC. Translating gives CATSSWDIIIF.

In this sample, this clonotype turned up a few times. The chain couples TRBV10-3 to TRBJ2-1, with TRBD2 matching 8 bases. This CDR3 comprises 21 residues. Germline CDR1 is ENHRY and CDR2 is SYGVKD. With V trimmed by 0 bases and J by 0 bases, 16 bases remained unmatched. In DNA, the CDR3 is TGTGCCATCAGTGAGTCGAAAGTAGAAGCGGGGGCGGTGAGCTCCTACAATGAGCAGTTCTTC. This encodes CAISESKVEAGAVSSYNEQFF.

This clonotype was picked up many times. The V gene is TRBV7-2, the J gene TRBJ1-1; 9 bases agree with TRBD1. The V segment lost 3 bases and the J segment 1 base; nucleotides outside the gene matches: 6. Per germline, CDR1 SGHTA and CDR2 FQGNSA. The CDR3 covers 16 residues. The DNA of the CDR3 is TGTGCCAGCAGCTTGACAGGGGGGTCTCCGAACACTGAAGCTTTCTTT. Residues: CASSLTGGSPNTEAFF.

This clonotype has at least ten counts. This sequence joins TRBV3-1 and TRBJ1-5, with D possibly matching TRBD1 (6 bases). CDR1 and CDR2 (germline): LGHDT, YNNKEL (reference sequence). V was shortened by 6 bases and J by 6 bases, with 9 bases between the two germline ends. The CDR3 is 12 amino acids. Here the CDR3 reads CASSTGTQPQHF. CDR3 nucleotides: TGTGCCAGCAGTACAGGGACTCAGCCCCAGCATTTT. Based on the CDR3 plus reference TRBV3-1 and TRBJ1-5, the full variable domain is DTAVSQTPKYLVTQMGNDKSIKCEQNLGHDTMYWYKQDSKKFLKIMFSYNNKELIINETVPNRFSPKSPDKAHLNLHINSLELGDSAVYFCASSTGTQPQHFGDGTRLSIL.

This clonotype was observed many times. The chain combines TRBV7-2 with TRBJ1-6; TRBD1 is a possible D gene (5 bases). V was clipped by 1 base and J by 3 bases, with 10 bases between them. The CDR3 runs 16 residues. The germline CDR1 and CDR2 sequences are SGHTA and FQGNSA. For the CDR3, the DNA is TGTGCCAGCAGCTTAGGCAGGGCGATCTATAATTCACCCCTCCACTTT. Its translation: CASSLGRAIYNSPLHF. Combining the CDR3 with reference TRBV7-2 and TRBJ1-6 gives the whole variable domain GAGVSQSPSNKVTEKGKDVELRCDPISGHTALYWYRQSLGQGLEFLIYFQGNSAPDKSGLPSDRFSAERTGGSVSTLTIQRTQQEDSAVYLCASSLGRAIYNSPLHFGNGTRLTVT.

The V gene is TRBV27, the J gene TRBJ1-3, with D hard to call. Per germline, CDR1 MNHEY and CDR2 SMNVEV (reference sequence). The V and J ends lost 1 base and 0 bases respectively, with 1 base between them. The CDR3 extends over 13 amino acids. The CDR3 here is CASSLFSGNTIYF. The CDR3 DNA reads TGTGCCAGCAGTTTATTCTCTGGAAACACCATATATTTT.

The sample holds many counts of this clonotype. The rearrangement links TRBV4-2 to TRBJ2-1; 8 nucleotides agree with TRBD2. Looked up from germline, CDR1 is LGHNA and CDR2 is YNFKEQ. This CDR3 region has 15 residues. V shed 2 bases and J 5 bases; nucleotides not matched to a gene: 5. The CDR3 DNA sequence: TGTGCCAGCAGCCAACAAGCGGGAGTTCACAATGAGCAGTTCTTC. It is translated as CASSQQAGVHNEQFF.

This clonotype is judged medium-sized (0.01 to 0.1%). The rearrangement links TRBV6-1 to TRBJ1-1; no reliable D call. V lost 2 bases and J lost 3, with 4 bases in between. There are 12 residues in the CDR3. CDR1 and CDR2 (germline): MNHNS, SASEGT. The CDR3 DNA follows: TGTGCCAGCAGTGAACAGTACACTGAAGCTTTCTTT. This codes for CASSEQYTEAFF.

This clonotype was detected ten times or more. The V call is TRBV6-2 or TRBV6-3, the J call TRBJ1-5; D call uncertain. The CDR3 is 13 amino acids. V was shortened by 8 bases and J by 5 bases, with 13 bases between the two germline ends. In germline, CDR1 is MNHEY, CDR2 SVGEGT. The CDR3 coding sequence is TGTGCCAGCTTTGACGGATCCCATCAGCCCCAGCATTTT. This encodes CASFDGSHQPQHF.

This clonotype is categorized as medium-sized. The rearrangement joins TRBV6-5 to TRBJ1-2; possible D gene TRBD1, 5 bases. Germline V gene data show CDR1 as MNHEY and CDR2 as SVGAGI. With 10 bases removed from V and 4 bases from J, the gap between germline ends came to 19 bases. This CDR3 has 14 residues. The CDR3 region is CATPGDCSTYGYTF. As DNA, the CDR3 is TGTGCCACCCCTGGGGACTGCTCTACCTATGGCTACACCTTC.

The sample holds many counts of this clonotype. The chain uses TRBV25-1 and TRBJ1-2; D is uncertain. Germline V gene lookup returns CDR1 MGHDK and CDR2 SYGVNS. V lost 3 bases and J 8 bases, leaving 19 bases between the germline ends. This CDR3 is built from 15 residues. The DNA for the CDR3 is TGTGCCAGCAGTGATCCCCCACCGGGGAAGGAGGGCTACACCTTC. Translated, it gives CASSDPPPGKEGYTF.

Ten or more counts support this clonotype. The V call is TRBV18, the J call TRBJ2-1; 11 nucleotides align to TRBD1. The CDR3 is made up of 14 amino acids. The germline V gene encodes CDR1 KGHSH and CDR2 LQKENI. Trimming removed 5 bases from V and 9 bases from J; junction bases left unmatched: 6. The CDR3 reads CASSSGQGAGEQFF. The CDR3 DNA reads TGTGCCAGCTCATCTGGACAGGGGGCCGGTGAGCAGTTCTTC.

This clonotype has only a few counts. This sequence joins TRBV20-1 and TRBJ2-5; 9 bases align to TRBD2. CDR3 length: 13 residues. V dropped 5 bases and J dropped 5; count of bases not matched to a gene: 6. The V gene's germline CDR1 is DFQATT and CDR2 SNEGSKA (reference sequence). DNA for the CDR3: TGCAGTGCTCGTCGACTAGCGGAGGAGACCCAGTACTTC. It specifies CSARRLAEETQYF.

This clonotype appeared many times. The chain combines TRBV3-1 with TRBJ1-2, with D perhaps TRBD1 (6 bases). Germline CDR1 LGHDT, CDR2 YNNKEL (reference sequence). Deletions cut 4 bases from V and 4 bases from J, with 16 bases between. CDR3 length equals 15 residues. In DNA, the CDR3 is TGTGCCAGCAGCCGAAATCACGCAGGGGCCTATGGCTACACCTTC. This codes for CASSRNHAGAYGYTF.

This clonotype has at least ten counts. The chain is built from TRBV20-1 and TRBJ1-1; D unclear. This CDR3 spans 13 amino acids. Trimming took off 6 bases at V and 1 base at J, with 12 bases between the two ends. The germline V gene has CDR1 DFQATT and CDR2 SNEGSKA (reference sequence). The CDR3: CSAARQQNTEAFF. The CDR3 bases are TGCAGTGCCGCGAGACAACAGAACACTGAAGCTTTCTTT.

This clonotype has a count of ten or more. The chain combines TRBV5-5 with TRBJ2-1; 9 bases align to TRBD2. Germline CDR1 and CDR2: SGHKS and YYEKEE (reference sequence). Trimming cost V 3 bases and J 6 bases; bases outside gene matches: 10. The CDR3 has 16 amino acids. The CDR3 loop reads CASSSTGTSYGNEQFF. The CDR3 DNA reads as TGTGCCAGCAGCTCAACCGGGACTAGCTACGGCAATGAGCAGTTCTTC.

There are many counts of this clonotype. The chain carries TRBV20-1 and TRBJ2-3; 8 nucleotides agree with TRBD2. V was pared by 6 bases and J by 0 bases, with 14 bases of the junction left unmatched. Germline V gene lookup returns CDR1 DFQATT and CDR2 SNEGSKA (reference sequence). This CDR3 is built from 17 residues. CDR3 region: CSATPPRGGGSTDTQYF. CDR3 bases: TGCAGTGCCACTCCCCCCCGGGGGGGGGGAAGCACAGATACGCAGTATTTT.

Concerning this clonotype: It may be a read error: a sequence one base away is much more abundant. The V and J genes are TRBV5-1 and TRBJ2-3; D tentatively reads TRBD1 or TRBD2 (5 bases each). Germline CDR1 SGHRS, CDR2 YFSETQ. Deletions cut 4 bases from V and 0 bases from J, with 6 bases between. The CDR3 sequence is 13 residues long. The CDR3 DNA is TGCGCCAGCAGCCGGGGCAGCACAGATACGCAGTATTTT. It specifies CASSRGSTDTQYF. Supplemented by reference TRBV5-1 and TRBJ2-3, the full variable domain reads KAGVTQTPRYLIKTRGQQVTLSCSPISGHRSVSWYQQTPGQGLQFLFEYFSETQRNKGNFPGRFSGRQFSNSRSEMNVSTLELGDSALYLCASSRGSTDTQYFGPGTRLTVL.